This T cell receptor (beta chain) was captured in a study of technical replicates of blood from several donors. TCRdb's table, derived via immunoSEQ multiplex PCR, lists solely in-frame clones and lacks some. The data show about 62,000 clones, 95% to 98% seen once. V lost 8 bases, J lost 3 bases, and 8 bases lay in between. Germline V gene lookup returns CDR1 MNHNS and CDR2 SASEGT. CDR3 length: 11 residues. This receptor was taken from a human donor in good health. The chain has TRBV6-1 and TRBJ2-7; D not resolved. What was sequenced was T cells isolated from PBMCs. The CDR3, as DNA: TGTGCCAGCTTGCTAGTCTACGAGCAGTACTTC. Translation gives CASLLVYEQYF.